Listed here are 19 T cell receptor beta chains from one sample, sequenced in a study of blood T cells in healthy people across ages. A second 7 to 11 cycle PCR used barcoded and J-beta primers. TCRdb reprocessed the 5' RACE reads with MiXCR, giving one entry per CDR3 protein. In the table there are around 1,600,000 distinct CDR3 sequences, roughly 43% of which are singletons. The sequenced material came from blood. Receptors originate from a woman aged 18-29 years in good health.

The sample holds one count of this clonotype. Mismatch with germline at one junction end may stem from a read error. The chain uses TRBV10-3 and TRBJ1-5, with no clear D. Germline CDR1 is ENHRY and CDR2 is SYGVKD. This CDR3 spans 13 amino acids. The CDR3 loop is CAISGGSNQPRHF. The CDR3 DNA reads TGTGCCATCAGTGGAGGTAGCAATCAGCCCCGGCATTTT.

The chain recombines TRBV19 with TRBJ2-1; possibly TRBD1 or TRBD2 for D (5 bases each). V lost 8 bases to trimming and J lost 4 bases, with 15 bases between them. In germline, CDR1 is LNHDA, CDR2 SQIVND (reference sequence). The CDR3 is 14 residues long. The CDR3 DNA is TGTGCCAGTGAGGGTGGCAAGGGGTACAATGAGCAGTTCTTC. This translates into CASEGGKGYNEQFF.

V and J are TRBV20-1 and TRBJ2-3; no clear D. V was pared by 4 bases and J by 1 base, with 12 bases between. Germline CDR1 DFQATT, CDR2 SNEGSKA (reference sequence). There are 14 residues in the CDR3. The CDR3 DNA reads as TGCAGTGCTATTATAGGGTTCGGCACAGATACGCAGTATTTT. This sequence encodes CSAIIGFGTDTQYF.

The sample holds a few counts of this clonotype. The chain carries TRBV7-6 and TRBJ1-1; D remains unclear. Germline CDR1 is SGHVS and CDR2 is FNYEAQ. This CDR3 is 15 amino acids long. V was clipped by 2 bases and J by 0 bases, with 10 bases between them. The CDR3 loop is CASSLYSVMNTEAFF. The CDR3 DNA is TGTGCCAGCAGCTTATACTCAGTAATGAACACTGAAGCTTTCTTT.

This clonotype occurred a few times. The rearrangement joins TRBV25-1 to TRBJ1-2; a weak D match, TRBD1 (6 bases). CDR1 and CDR2 (germline): MGHDK, SYGVNS. The CDR3 extends over 16 amino acids. V was clipped by 3 bases and J by 6 bases, with 20 bases between them. CDR3 DNA sequence: TGTGCCAGCAGTGACCCCCGGACGGAGGGGGGGAATGGCTACACCTTC. Translating gives CASSDPRTEGGNGYTF.

The V gene is TRBV6-2 or TRBV6-3, the J gene TRBJ2-1, with D perhaps matching TRBD1 or TRBD2 (5 bases each). CDR1 MNHEY and CDR2 SVGEGT come from the germline V gene. Trimming stripped 7 bases from V and 2 bases from J, with 9 bases between. The CDR3 is made up of 13 amino acids. The CDR3 spells CASKWDAYNEQFF. DNA of the CDR3: TGTGCCAGCAAATGGGACGCCTACAATGAGCAGTTCTTC.

The rearrangement uses TRBV5-1 and TRBJ1-3; D is unclear. The V gene's germline CDR1 is SGHRS and CDR2 YFSETQ. Deletions cut 3 bases from V and 4 bases from J, with 8 bases between. The CDR3 runs 13 residues. The CDR3 spells CASSYELGNTIYF. For the CDR3, the DNA is TGCGCCAGCAGCTATGAACTGGGAAACACCATATATTTT.

This clonotype has just a few counts. This chain joins TRBV20-1 and TRBJ1-1; perhaps TRBD1 as D (5 bases). Germline CDR1 reads DFQATT; CDR2 reads SNEGSKA (reference sequence). This CDR3 spans 13 amino acids. The V end was cut by 5 bases, the J end by 1 base, with 11 bases between. CDR3 in amino acids: CSARGSPNTEAFF. DNA of the CDR3: TGCAGTGCTCGGGGCTCGCCGAACACTGAAGCTTTCTTT.

This clonotype was counted between two and nine times. The rearrangement uses TRBV12-3 or TRBV12-4 and TRBJ2-7; 10 positions agree with TRBD2. J gave up 4 bases and V 6 bases, and 6 bases lay outside the gene matches. The CDR3 is 14 amino acids. The CDR3 DNA reads TGTGCCAGCAGACCCGGGACTAGCGCATACGAGCAGTACTTC. Translating gives CASRPGTSAYEQYF.

V gene TRBV4-3 combines with J gene TRBJ2-7; 10 bases agree with TRBD1. The CDR3 spans 15 residues. V trimming: 4 bases; J trimming: 2 bases; junction bases outside the gene matches: 5. In germline, CDR1 is LGHNA, CDR2 YSLEER. The CDR3 nucleotides read TGCGCCAGCAGCCGGGACAGGGGCTGGACCTACGAGCAGTACTTC. The encoded protein is CASSRDRGWTYEQYF.

The chain has TRBV11-2 and TRBJ2-3; D may be TRBD2 (6 bases). CDR3 size: 15 residues. The V gene's germline CDR1 is SGHAT and CDR2 FQNNGV. V lost 4 bases and J lost 1, with 12 bases in between. The CDR3 here is CASSSGSIRTDTQYF. CDR3 nucleotide sequence: TGTGCCAGCAGCTCCGGGAGTATTCGCACAGATACGCAGTATTTT.

The chain combines TRBV6-5 with TRBJ1-1; D ambiguous. Trimming removed 5 bases at V and 4 bases at J, with 17 bases between. The CDR3 extends over 15 amino acids. Germline lookup yields CDR1 MNHEY and CDR2 SVGAGI. This CDR3 reads CASSHIPVFLTEAFF. DNA of the CDR3: TGTGCCAGCAGTCATATCCCGGTATTCCTCACTGAAGCTTTCTTT.

The rearrangement joins TRBV20-1 to TRBJ2-7; no firm D call. The ends were cut back, 0 bases at V and 3 bases at J, with 9 bases in the middle. The CDR3 loop spans 13 amino acids. Germline V gene data show CDR1 as DFQATT and CDR2 as SNEGSKA (reference sequence). CDR3 protein: CSAREVFYYEQYF. The CDR3, as DNA: TGCAGTGCTAGAGAGGTTTTCTACTACGAGCAGTACTTC.

The chain combines TRBV20-1 with TRBJ2-1; D remains ambiguous. The DNA end lines up better with TRBJ2-7; the J call may be wrong. The CDR3 length is 13 residues. The germline gives CDR1 DFQATT, CDR2 SNEGSKA (reference sequence). CDR3 DNA: TGCAGTGCCCGACCAGACTGGAACAATGAGCAGTACTTC. Protein product: CSARPDWNNEQYF.

In the case of this clonotype: The junction and the germline gene differ at one end; a read error may be behind it. V usage is TRBV18 and J usage is TRBJ1-1; D is uncertain. The length of the CDR3 is 14 residues. The germline gives CDR1 KGHSH, CDR2 LQKENI. The DNA of the CDR3 is TGTCCCAGCTCACTCGAGCGAACGAACACTGAAGCTTTCTTT. This encodes CPSSLERTNTEAFF.

This clonotype turned up a few times. The chain is built from TRBV14 and TRBJ1-6, with unresolved D. V lost 0 bases, J lost 9 bases, and 15 bases lay in between. This CDR3 region has 16 residues. The germline gives CDR1 SGHDN, CDR2 FVKESK. CDR3 region: CASSQERVGAGSPLHF. As DNA, the CDR3 is TGTGCCAGCAGCCAAGAGAGGGTCGGCGCCGGTTCACCCCTCCACTTT.

This sequence joins TRBV6-2 or TRBV6-3 and TRBJ2-7; 13 bases are shared with TRBD2. This CDR3 region has 16 residues. J was trimmed by 7 bases and V by 2 bases; bases with no gene match: 8. Per germline, CDR1 MNHEY and CDR2 SVGEGT. Written as DNA, the CDR3 is TGTGCCAGCAGTTACCAGGGACTAGCGGGATTGAATGAGCAGTACTTC. Its protein is CASSYQGLAGLNEQYF.

The chain employs TRBV5-5 and TRBJ2-5, with 11 bases lining up with TRBD2. The germline V gene encodes CDR1 SGHKS and CDR2 YYEKEE (reference sequence). V shed 1 base, J shed 2 bases, and the junction held 4 bases outside the gene matches. The CDR3 covers 16 residues. DNA of the CDR3: TGTGCCAGCAGCTTGACTAGCGGGGGTTGGCAAGAGACCCAGTACTTC. Amino acids: CASSLTSGGWQETQYF.

The V gene is TRBV16, the J gene TRBJ1-1, with D possibly matching TRBD1 (6 bases). Germline V gene lookup returns CDR1 KGHSY and CDR2 FQNENV. This CDR3 region has 15 residues. V lost 4 bases and J 3 bases, leaving 15 bases between the germline ends. In DNA, the CDR3 is TGTGCCAGCAGCCCCATAAGAGACAGGTACACTGAAGCTTTCTTT. Its translation is CASSPIRDRYTEAFF.